Shown below are 2 T cell receptor beta chains from a single sample sequenced in a study of T cell repertoires in cytomegalovirus infection. MiXCR was run by TCRdb on the reads, yielding one entry per CDR3 protein. The data contain 900,000 to 950,000 distinct CDR3 sequences, approximately 31% of them singletons. Their antigen targets remain unknown. The sequencing used cultured CD8+ T cells from PBMCs, collected from culture after CMV antigen stimulation. Every receptor here comes from a human donor in good health (CMV status not recorded). Some clones in this sample may be carry-over from other donors' samples.

This clonotype came up a few times. V and J are TRBV2 and TRBJ2-3; the match to TRBD1 covers 9 bases. This CDR3 has 15 residues. With 7 bases clipped from V and 5 bases from J, the junction kept 10 bases outside the gene matches. CDR1 SNHLY and CDR2 FYNNEI come from the germline V gene. The CDR3 sequence: CASINRADRGDTQYF. The CDR3 coding sequence is TGTGCCAGCATAAATAGGGCGGACAGGGGAGATACGCAGTATTTT.

The chain carries TRBV2 and TRBJ2-7, with no clear D. The germline V gene has CDR1 SNHLY and CDR2 FYNNEI. The CDR3 sequence is 10 residues long. Trimming shortened V by 7 bases and J by 6 bases, and 7 bases separated the two germline ends. CDR3 bases: TGTGCCAGCAAGGAGCTCGAGCAGTACTTC. Residues: CASKELEQYF.